The 23 T cell receptor beta chains below come from one sample, sequenced in a study of regulatory T cells in long-lasting Graves disease. Time point indicated: newly diagnosed GD, antithyroid drugs for less than 3 months. From PBMCs, RNA was extracted and then used to make the TCR library. Libraries of TCR beta came from iRepertoire HTBI primers plus Arm-PCR of CDR3 regions. TCRdb independently ran MiXCR on the multiplex PCR reads; one entry per CDR3 protein. The sample shows about 300,000 distinct CDR3 sequences, over 15% of them seen only once. The input for sequencing was peripheral blood mononuclear cells (PBMCs), taken at new diagnosis, from a patient treated with antithyroid drugs. Source of these receptors: a female donor with Graves disease.

This clonotype was counted many times. V and J are TRBV7-8 and TRBJ1-1; D ambiguous. From germline, CDR1 is SGHVS and CDR2 FQNEAQ. The CDR3 totals 15 residues. V lost 1 base to trimming and J lost 4 bases, with 13 bases between them. For the CDR3, the DNA is TGTGCCAGCAGCTTAGATCGGGGTCTAGGCACTGAAGCTTTCTTT. The encoded protein is CASSLDRGLGTEAFF.

This clonotype was observed many times. The V gene is TRBV6-1, the J gene TRBJ1-1, with a weak D call TRBD1 (5 bases). The CDR3 totals 14 residues. V lost 3 bases and J lost 0, with 8 bases in between. In germline, CDR1 is MNHNS, CDR2 SASEGT. The CDR3 sequence: CASSDWGLNTEAFF. The DNA for the CDR3 is TGTGCCAGCAGTGATTGGGGGTTGAACACTGAAGCTTTCTTT.

This clonotype came up many times. This sequence joins TRBV6-2 or TRBV6-3 and TRBJ2-7, with TRBD1 as a possible D gene (6 bases). The germline V gene encodes CDR1 MNHEY and CDR2 SVGEGT. V was trimmed by 6 bases and J by 2 bases, leaving 8 bases between them. This CDR3 comprises 12 residues. The CDR3: CASSRGAYEQYF. CDR3 nucleotide sequence: TGTGCCAGCAGCAGGGGCGCCTACGAGCAGTACTTC.

This clonotype showed up many times. V usage is TRBV7-9 and J usage is TRBJ2-2; D not resolved. CDR3 size: 13 residues. V lost 5 bases and J 3 bases, leaving 7 bases between the germline ends. Looked up from germline, CDR1 is SEHNR and CDR2 is FQNEAQ (reference sequence). The CDR3 reads CASSLVYTGELFF. CDR3 sequence (DNA): TGTGCCAGCAGCCTTGTATACACCGGGGAGCTGTTTTTT.

In this sample, this clonotype turned up many times. CDR3: CASSLRGEGSDTQYF. The CDR3 nucleotides are TGTGCCAGCAGTTTAAGGGGGGAGGGCTCAGATACGCAGTATTTT. This chain joins TRBV27 and TRBJ2-3; TRBD2 is a possible D gene (7 bases). CDR3 length equals 15 residues. V was cut by 2 bases and J by 4 bases, with 13 bases left in between. CDR1 MNHEY and CDR2 SMNVEV come from the germline V gene (reference sequence).

This clonotype was counted ten times or more. The V call is TRBV30, the J call TRBJ1-2, with D uncertain. Germline V lookup: CDR1 GTSNPN, CDR2 SVGIG (reference sequence). This CDR3 contains 14 residues. The CDR3 sequence is CARRLRGPNYGYTF. In DNA form, the CDR3 reads TGTGCAAGAAGGCTGAGAGGTCCTAACTATGGCTACACCTTC.

The V call is TRBV29-1, the J call TRBJ1-2; the D gene is possibly TRBD1 (6 bases). The V and J ends lost 5 bases and 3 bases respectively, with 16 bases between them. CDR1 SQVTM and CDR2 ANQGSEA come from the germline V gene. The CDR3 has 14 residues. The CDR3 sequence is CSVSWGGDYYGYTF. The CDR3 DNA sequence: TGCAGCGTTAGTTGGGGGGGCGACTACTATGGCTACACCTTC. The whole variable domain, remainder taken from reference TRBV29-1 and TRBJ1-2, is SAVISQKPSRDICQRGTSLTIQCQVDSQVTMMFWYRQQPGQSLTLIATANQGSEATYESGFVIDKFPISRPNLTFSTLTVSNMSPEDSSIYLCSVSWGGDYYGYTFGSGTRLTVV.

This clonotype showed up just a few times. The rearrangement links TRBV6-2 or TRBV6-3 to TRBJ1-5; D call uncertain. The CDR3 has 13 amino acids. V lost 5 bases and J 4 bases, leaving 9 bases between the germline ends. Looked up from germline, CDR1 is MNHEY and CDR2 is SVGEGT. The CDR3 nucleotides read TGTGCCAGCAGTGAAGAAGTGAATCAGCCCCAGCATTTT. Translation gives CASSEEVNQPQHF.

Only a few counts were recorded for this clonotype. The chain has TRBV7-9 and TRBJ1-2, with D possibly matching TRBD1 (5 bases). The CDR3 runs 13 residues. CDR1 and CDR2 from the germline V gene are SEHNR and FQNEAQ (reference sequence). V was cut by 4 bases and J by 6 bases, with 12 bases left in between. CDR3 region: CASSSGTADGYTF. The CDR3 coding sequence is TGTGCCAGCAGCTCCGGGACCGCCGATGGCTACACCTTC.

This clonotype was detected ten times or more. CDR3 residues: CASRRDRDGETQYF. CDR3 bases: TGTGCCAGCAGAAGAGACAGGGACGGCGAGACCCAGTACTTC. The chain combines TRBV12-3 or TRBV12-4 with TRBJ2-5, with TRBD1 matching 7 bases. The trim removed 6 bases at V and 5 bases at J, leaving 9 bases unmatched. This CDR3 region has 14 residues.

This clonotype was detected many times. The CDR3 DNA sequence: TGTGCCAGCAGTCTGACGACGTCCCAGAACTCACCCCTCCACTTT. As protein: CASSLTTSQNSPLHF. The V gene is TRBV2, the J gene TRBJ1-6; D gene uncertain. The CDR3 extends over 15 amino acids. Trimming stripped 5 bases from V and 10 bases from J, with 18 bases between. Germline CDR1 reads SNHLY; CDR2 reads FYNNEI.

The genes are TRBV2 and TRBJ2-2; TRBD1 or TRBD2 may be the D gene (5 bases each). The CDR3 length is 12 residues. Germline values: CDR1 SNHLY, CDR2 FYNNEI. V was clipped by 7 bases and J by 5 bases, with 8 bases between them. Written as DNA, the CDR3 is TGTGCCAGCACCGGGGCGACCGGGGAGCTGTTTTTT. This sequence encodes CASTGATGELFF.

This clonotype was recorded many times. The chain employs TRBV10-2 and TRBJ1-2; D is ambiguous. V dropped 3 bases and J dropped 6 bases, with 11 bases sitting between them. This CDR3 is 13 amino acids long. CDR1 is WSHSY, CDR2 SAAADI, per germline. CDR3 region: CASSDLVRNGYTF. Written as DNA, the CDR3 is TGCGCCAGCAGTGACCTAGTCCGGAATGGCTACACCTTC.

The V gene is TRBV12-3 or TRBV12-4, the J gene TRBJ1-2, with 9 bases that match TRBD1. CDR3 length: 15 residues. The ends lost 5 bases at V and 4 bases at J; junction bases unmatched: 8. This chain's CDR3 is CASSLPGQGSYGYTF. The CDR3 DNA is TGTGCCAGCAGTCTCCCGGGACAGGGAAGCTATGGCTACACCTTC.

The chain links TRBV20-1 to TRBJ2-7, with D unresolved. The ends were cut back, 6 bases at V and 5 bases at J, with 17 bases in the middle. The CDR3 is 13 amino acids. Germline CDR1 is DFQATT and CDR2 is SNEGSKA (reference sequence). CDR3: CSAPLVPADEQYF. For the CDR3, the DNA is TGCAGTGCCCCCTTAGTGCCCGCTGACGAGCAGTACTTC.

The chain joins TRBV7-2 to TRBJ2-3, with a tentative D call TRBD1 (6 bases). This CDR3 has 16 amino acids. Per the germline V gene, CDR1 is SGHTA and CDR2 is FQGNSA. Between the trimmed V and J ends, which lost 0 bases and 2 bases, there was a span of 12 bases. The CDR3 loop is CASSLAGAGLTDTQYF. Written as DNA, the CDR3 is TGTGCCAGCAGCTTAGCGGGGGCGGGTCTCACAGATACGCAGTATTTT. The complete variable domain, with remaining parts taken from reference TRBV7-2 and TRBJ2-3, reads GAGVSQSPSNKVTEKGKDVELRCDPISGHTALYWYRQSLGQGLEFLIYFQGNSAPDKSGLPSDRFSAERTGGSVSTLTIQRTQQEDSAVYLCASSLAGAGLTDTQYFGPGTRLTVL.

This clonotype was counted ten times or more. This chain joins TRBV5-1 and TRBJ1-1, with 7 bases fitting TRBD1. This CDR3 has 14 residues. Trimming cost V 4 bases and J 1 base; bases outside gene matches: 4. Germline CDR1 reads SGHRS; CDR2 reads YFSETQ. Here the CDR3 reads CASSRQGKNTEAFF. CDR3 bases: TGCGCCAGCAGCCGACAGGGAAAGAACACTGAAGCTTTCTTT.

This clonotype was seen repeatedly, ten times or more. The V gene is TRBV10-3, the J gene TRBJ1-5; TRBD1 agrees at 8 bases. The CDR3 is made up of 15 amino acids. V was clipped by 3 bases and J by 3 bases; unmatched bases: 4. Germline V CDR1 and CDR2: ENHRY, SYGVKD. CDR3 nucleotide sequence: TGTGCCATCAGTGAAAGACAGGGGTCCAATCAGCCCCAGCATTTT. This encodes CAISERQGSNQPQHF.

In this sample, this clonotype turned up many times. V gene TRBV24-1 combines with J gene TRBJ1-2, with a tentative D call TRBD1 (5 bases). The length of the CDR3 is 12 residues. Germline lookup yields CDR1 KGHDR and CDR2 SFDVKD. Trimming removed 5 bases at V and 7 bases at J, with 10 bases between. Written as DNA, the CDR3 is TGTGCCACCAGTGCTGCGGGGGTTGGCTACACCTTC. Its protein product is CATSAAGVGYTF.

The J gene is TRBJ1-2, the V gene TRBV12-3 or TRBV12-4, with TRBD1 matching 7 bases. Unmatched junction bases numbered 7, after V lost 10 bases and J lost 8 bases. The CDR3 extends over 11 amino acids. This CDR3 reads CANRRGQGYTF. As DNA, the CDR3 is TGTGCCAATAGAAGGGGGCAGGGCTACACCTTC.

This clonotype showed up many times. The chain recombines TRBV19 with TRBJ2-5; D possibly uses TRBD1 or TRBD2 (5 bases each). The CDR3 length is 16 residues. Germline lookup yields CDR1 LNHDA and CDR2 SQIVND (reference sequence). The V gene lost 2 bases and the J gene lost 3 bases, with 16 bases spanning the gap. The CDR3 DNA is TGTGCCAGTAGTATATACTGGGGACGGGAAAAAGAGACCCAGTACTTC. Translating gives CASSIYWGREKETQYF. Full variable domain (missing parts from reference TRBV19 and TRBJ2-5): DGGITQSPKYLFRKEGQNVTLSCEQNLNHDAMYWYRQDPGQGLRLIYYSQIVNDFQKGDIAEGYSVSREKKESFPLTVTSAQKNPTAFYLCASSIYWGREKETQYFGPGTRLLVL.

Many counts were recorded for this clonotype. V is TRBV19 and J is TRBJ2-2, with 15 bases fitting TRBD2. With V trimmed by 3 bases and J by 0 bases, 5 bases remained unmatched. The CDR3 covers 19 residues. Per germline, CDR1 LNHDA and CDR2 SQIVND (reference sequence). This chain's CDR3 is CASSIFGLAGGPNTGELFF. CDR3 nucleotides: TGTGCCAGTAGTATTTTCGGACTAGCGGGAGGGCCGAACACCGGGGAGCTGTTTTTT.

This clonotype was recorded at least ten times. The chain combines TRBV18 with TRBJ1-2; TRBD1 aligns across 8 bases. The CDR3 has 15 amino acids. Losses at the gene ends were 3 bases for V and 8 bases for J; bases not matched to a gene: 11. CDR1 is KGHSH and CDR2 is LQKENI in the germline V gene. CDR3 coding DNA: TGTGCCAGCTCACCGGGCTTGGGACAGGACAGGGGCTACACCTTC. Its translation is CASSPGLGQDRGYTF.